At least ten counts were recorded for the clone carrying this TCR beta chain. Its antigen is not identified. These data belong to a study of CD8 T cells in ankylosing spondylitis. Study-wide points: As for the disease-linked clones, they showed a CD8+ phenotype and occurred at relatively low frequencies in peripheral blood. A TCR beta motif of fewer than ten highly homologous variants seemed to mark ankylosing spondylitis blood. The authors reported significant enrichment of disease-linked clones in matched ankylosing spondylitis synovial fluid.

It was by quantitative 5'-RACE with molecular barcodes that TCR beta libraries were made. TCRdb processed the 5' RACE reads anew with MiXCR; each CDR3 protein has one entry. The profile covers roughly 130,000 distinct CDR3 sequences, with 6% to 8.5% appearing a single time and approximately 12% taken by the ten largest. The J segment lost 0 bases and the V segment lost 4 bases, leaving 3 bases of the junction unmatched. This CDR3 spans 14 amino acids. CDR1 and CDR2 (germline): DFQATT, SNEGSKA (reference sequence). The chain combines TRBV20-1 with TRBJ2-3; TRBD1 agrees at 8 bases. What was sequenced was blood, either unsorted or a sorted T cell fraction (not recorded which). The sequence derives from a male donor with ankylosing spondylitis or in good health (not recorded which). The CDR3 sequence: CSAIRDRSTDTQYF. CDR3 sequence (DNA): TGCAGTGCTATCCGGGACAGGAGCACAGATACGCAGTATTTT.